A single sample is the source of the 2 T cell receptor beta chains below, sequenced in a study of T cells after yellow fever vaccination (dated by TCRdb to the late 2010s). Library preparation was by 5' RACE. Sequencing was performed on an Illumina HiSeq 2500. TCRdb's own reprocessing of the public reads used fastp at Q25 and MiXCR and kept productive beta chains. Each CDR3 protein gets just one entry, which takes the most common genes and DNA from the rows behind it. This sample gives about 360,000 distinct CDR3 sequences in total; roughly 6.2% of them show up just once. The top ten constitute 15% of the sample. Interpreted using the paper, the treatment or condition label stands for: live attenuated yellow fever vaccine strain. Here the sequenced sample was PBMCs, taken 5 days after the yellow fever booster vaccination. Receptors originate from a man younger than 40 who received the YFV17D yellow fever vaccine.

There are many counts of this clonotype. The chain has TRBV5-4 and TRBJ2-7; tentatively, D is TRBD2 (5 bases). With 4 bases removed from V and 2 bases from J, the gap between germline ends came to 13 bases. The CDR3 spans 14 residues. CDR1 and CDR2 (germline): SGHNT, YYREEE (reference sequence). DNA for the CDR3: TGTGCCAGCAGCCTAAGGACCGGGACCTACGAGCAGTACTTC. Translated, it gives CASSLRTGTYEQYF. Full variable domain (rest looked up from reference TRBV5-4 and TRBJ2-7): ETGVTQSPTHLIKTRGQQVTLRCSSQSGHNTVSWYQQALGQGPQFIFQYYREEENGRGNFPPRFSGLQFPNYSSELNVNALELDDSALYLCASSLRTGTYEQYFGPGTRLTVT.

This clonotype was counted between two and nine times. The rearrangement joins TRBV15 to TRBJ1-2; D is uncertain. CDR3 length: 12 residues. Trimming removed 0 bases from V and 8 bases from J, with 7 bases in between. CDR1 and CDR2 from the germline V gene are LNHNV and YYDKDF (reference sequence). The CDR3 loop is CATSRETGGYTF. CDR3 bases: TGTGCCACCAGCAGAGAGACCGGAGGCTACACCTTC.